This section outlines one T cell receptor beta chain sequence together with its context. This table comes from immunoSEQ multiplex PCR, and its TCRdb copy is limited to in-frame clones, with some not included. Of about 140,000 clones in the sample, about 85% are singletons; the top ten hold about 1.6%. This sample stems from a study of blood T cell repertoires in COVID-19. For the study at large: COVID-19 samples from acute and convalescent phases originated in the United States, Italy and Spain.

The length of the CDR3 is 16 residues. With V trimmed by 9 bases and J by 4 bases, 6 bases remained unmatched. Germline V gives CDR1 LNHDA, CDR2 SQIVND (reference sequence). V usage is TRBV19 and J usage is TRBJ2-2; 15 bases fit TRBD2. The TCR was taken from a human donor in a cohort sampled during active COVID-19. Sequencing was performed on peripheral blood. CDR3 sequence: CASQPGLAGGTGELFF. The CDR3 coding sequence is TGTGCCAGCCAACCGGGACTAGCGGGAGGCACCGGGGAGCTGTTTTTT.